Sequencing of this TCR beta chain was carried out in a study of vaccination and CD4 T cells after COVID-19. CDR1 and CDR2 from the germline V gene are DFQATT and SNEGSKA (reference sequence). The CDR3 contains 14 residues. V was pared by 6 bases and J by 6 bases, with 9 bases of the junction left unmatched. TCRdb used MiXCR to reprocess the PCR reads, holding one entry per CDR3 protein. The table lists fewer than 15,000 distinct CDR3 sequences, 69% of them singletons. The TCR comes from a human donor who had recovered from COVID-19. The sequences come from CD4+ T cells from blood, collected after SARS-CoV-2 vaccination. The chain recombines TRBV20-1 with TRBJ2-2, with 8 nucleotides matching TRBD1. The CDR3 reads CSAIDSGGSGELFF. The CDR3 DNA sequence: TGCAGTGCGATCGATTCAGGGGGCTCCGGGGAGCTGTTTTTT.